The T cell receptor beta chain described here comes from a study of OX40 agonist ivuxolimab in advanced cancers. Looking at the study overall: Every 2 weeks, patients got intravenous ivuxolimab at one of six dose levels (0.01-10 mg/kg). The group had a mean age of 60 years, ranged from about 23 to 79, and was 80% to 90% male. Of the participants, about 40% had some prior anti-PD-1, anti-PD-L1 or anti-CTLA-4 therapy, which was allowed.

Sequencing used immunoSEQ multiplex PCR; TCRdb keeps in-frame clones, though not all of them. This repertoire shows tens of thousands of clones, about 90% found once; its top ten account for 12% to 15%. This clone is classed as medium-sized (0.01 to 0.1%). What it recognizes is unknown. V dropped 6 bases and J dropped 5; count of bases not matched to a gene: 8. The CDR3 consists of 14 residues. The germline CDR1 and CDR2 sequences are SGHAT and FQDESV (reference sequence). Study results and caveats: By week 6 at 0.1 to 3.0 mg/kg, blood CD4+ and CD8+ T cells had expanded clonally.

The V call is TRBV11-1, the J call TRBJ2-7; TRBD1 matches 9 bases. The sequence was obtained from an adult with an advanced solid tumor such as melanoma, head and neck, liver or kidney cancer. The specimen comprised CD4+ or CD8+ T cells sorted from blood, sampled in a trial of the OX40 agonist ivuxolimab. The DNA of the CDR3 is TGTGCCAGCAGTCCCCGGGACAGGGCCCACGAGCAGTACTTC. Residues: CASSPRDRAHEQYF.